These 29 T cell receptor beta chains share one sample of origin, sequenced in a study of shared clonotypes between healthy human individuals. The table came from immunoSEQ multiplex PCR; TCRdb's copy has only in-frame clones and leaves some out. The data show more than 200,000 clones, 65% seen once. The sequencing input was memory CD4+ T cells sorted from blood. Subset given: CD45RA-negative fraction. The receptors come from a young man in good health.

This clone was detected only a few times. The V gene is TRBV19, the J gene TRBJ2-5; 9 nucleotides align to TRBD1. Germline V CDR1 and CDR2: LNHDA, SQIVND (reference sequence). CDR3 length: 12 amino acids. J was trimmed by 5 bases and V by 9 bases; bases with no gene match: 4. CDR3 in DNA: TGTGCCAGCGGGACAGGGCGGGAGACCCAGTACTTC. It codes for CASGTGRETQYF.

This chain joins TRBV7-9 and TRBJ2-7; a weak D match, TRBD2 (7 bases). V was cut by 4 bases and J by 6 bases, with 16 bases left in between. Germline loops: CDR1 SEHNR, CDR2 FQNEAQ (reference sequence). There are 14 residues in the CDR3. Here the CDR3 reads CASSYSSGGGEQYF. In nucleotides, the CDR3 is TGTGCCAGCAGCTACAGCTCGGGGGGCGGCGAGCAGTACTTC. The full variable domain, in which reference TRBV7-9 and TRBJ2-7 provide the parts outside the CDR3, is DTGVSQNPRHKITKRGQNVTFRCDPISEHNRLYWYRQTLGQGPEFLTYFQNEAQLEKSRLLSDRFSAERPKGSFSTLEIQRTEQGDSAMYLCASSYSSGGGEQYFGPGTRLTVT.

This clone was seen only a few times. The genes are TRBV27 and TRBJ1-5; D is unresolved. This CDR3 has 12 residues. Trimming shortened V by 3 bases and J by 0 bases, and 0 bases separated the two germline ends. Germline V gene lookup returns CDR1 MNHEY and CDR2 SMNVEV (reference sequence). CDR3 region: CASSFSNQPQHF. The CDR3 coding sequence is TGTGCCAGCAGTTTTAGCAATCAGCCCCAGCATTTT.

V gene TRBV7-9 combines with J gene TRBJ2-5; weak D call: TRBD2 (5 bases). Trimming pared 5 bases from V and 3 bases from J, leaving 16 bases between. This CDR3 is 15 amino acids long. Germline V gene lookup returns CDR1 SEHNR and CDR2 FQNEAQ (reference sequence). The DNA of the CDR3 is TGTGCCAGCAGCCAAAGCGGAACCAATGAAGAGACCCAGTACTTC. This encodes CASSQSGTNEETQYF.

There are many counts of this clone. V usage is TRBV29-1 and J usage is TRBJ2-5; D is unclear. The CDR3 extends over 13 amino acids. Trimming stripped 0 bases from V and 5 bases from J, with 10 bases between. Germline V gene sequence: CDR1 SQVTM, CDR2 ANQGSEA. The CDR3, as DNA: TGCAGCGTTGAAGATCCCCCGACGGAGACCCAGTACTTC. Translated, it gives CSVEDPPTETQYF.

The chain uses TRBV9 and TRBJ2-3; no firm D call. The CDR3 covers 14 residues. Trimming left V 0 bases short and J 0 bases short, with 5 bases between. The germline CDR1 and CDR2 sequences are SGDLS and YYNGEE. The CDR3 region is CASSVGWSTDTQYF. Written as DNA, the CDR3 is TGTGCCAGCAGCGTAGGGTGGAGCACAGATACGCAGTATTTT.

The CDR3 region has the DNA TGTGCCAGTTCTCGGACGTCCGGCTCCTACAATGAGCAGTTCTTC. The encoded protein is CASSRTSGSYNEQFF. The chain links TRBV19 to TRBJ2-1; D call uncertain. This CDR3 contains 15 residues. The V gene lost 8 bases and the J gene lost 0 bases, with 14 bases spanning the gap. Looked up from germline, CDR1 is LNHDA and CDR2 is SQIVND (reference sequence).

This chain uses TRBV7-2 with TRBJ2-7; TRBD2 aligns across 9 bases. V was pared by 5 bases and J by 5 bases, with 10 bases of the junction left unmatched. CDR1 SGHTA and CDR2 FQGNSA come from the germline V gene. This CDR3 spans 15 amino acids. DNA for the CDR3: TGTGCCAGCAGCCTGCAGATAGCGGGAGTCGACGAGCAGTACTTC. This codes for CASSLQIAGVDEQYF.

This clone was seen once. The chain joins TRBV5-1 to TRBJ2-5; 7 bases are a match to TRBD1. The germline V gene encodes CDR1 SGHRS and CDR2 YFSETQ. V lost 0 bases to trimming and J lost 2 bases; unmatched junction nucleotides: 16. The CDR3 runs to 19 residues. CDR3 nucleotide sequence: TGCGCCAGCAGCTTGGGACGGACAGGCGCCGTAACGTTTCAAGAGACCCAGTACTTC. Translation gives CASSLGRTGAVTFQETQYF.

The chain carries TRBV2 and TRBJ1-2; 7 bases are shared with TRBD1. Germline CDR1 is SNHLY and CDR2 is FYNNEI. The CDR3 is 12 amino acids. V trimming: 6 bases; J trimming: 8 bases; junction bases outside the gene matches: 6. The CDR3 coding sequence is TGTGCCAGCAGGGACGACAGGGAGGGCTACACCTTC. This sequence encodes CASRDDREGYTF. Full variable domain (rest looked up from reference TRBV2 and TRBJ1-2): EPEVTQTPSHQVTQMGQEVILRCVPISNHLYFYWYRQILGQKVEFLVSFYNNEISEKSEIFDDQFSVERPDGSNFTLKIRSTKLEDSAMYFCASRDDREGYTFGSGTRLTVV.

This rearrangement joins TRBV10-3 to TRBJ2-3; either TRBD1 or TRBD2 may supply D (5 bases each). The length of the CDR3 is 16 residues. V shed 7 bases and J shed 3 bases, with 20 bases lying between them. CDR1 is ENHRY, CDR2 SYGVKD, per germline. The CDR3 region is CAIMSGRLGVTDTQYF. The CDR3 coding sequence is TGTGCCATCATGTCGGGACGACTCGGGGTTACAGATACGCAGTATTTT.

This clone was counted only a few times. Here the CDR3 DNA reads TGTGCCAGCGGTCCGGGACAGGGAACCTATGGCTACACCTTC. Translating it yields CASGPGQGTYGYTF. The chain recombines TRBV5-4 with TRBJ1-2; 9 bases match TRBD1. The CDR3 is 14 amino acids. Germline values: CDR1 SGHNT, CDR2 YYREEE (reference sequence). The junction had 8 bases not matched to a gene; V was cut back by 7 bases and J by 4 bases.

This sequence joins TRBV2 and TRBJ2-7; D unclear. Looked up from germline, CDR1 is SNHLY and CDR2 is FYNNEI. CDR3 length equals 15 residues. The V end lost 5 bases, the J end lost 3 bases, and 17 bases lay between the germline ends. CDR3 sequence reads: CASSQNREGIYEQYF. CDR3 sequence (DNA): TGTGCCAGCAGTCAAAACAGAGAAGGGATCTACGAGCAGTACTTC. Variable domain in full (rest from reference TRBV2 and TRBJ2-7): EPEVTQTPSHQVTQMGQEVILRCVPISNHLYFYWYRQILGQKVEFLVSFYNNEISEKSEIFDDQFSVERPDGSNFTLKIRSTKLEDSAMYFCASSQNREGIYEQYFGPGTRLTVT.

This chain uses TRBV9 with TRBJ1-1, with D possibly being TRBD1 (5 bases). Germline V gene lookup returns CDR1 SGDLS and CDR2 YYNGEE. The CDR3 is made up of 16 amino acids. The V end was cut by 3 bases, the J end by 1 base, with 16 bases between. The CDR3 loop is CASSANPGRKNTEAFF. For the CDR3, the DNA is TGTGCCAGCAGCGCCAACCCGGGACGAAAGAACACTGAAGCTTTCTTT.

The CDR3: CASSPGGNYGYTF. The CDR3 nucleotides read TGTGCCAGCTCACCCGGAGGCAACTATGGCTACACCTTC. The chain links TRBV18 to TRBJ1-2; D is unclear. The V end lost 3 bases, the J end lost 2 bases, and 7 bases lay between the germline ends. Per the germline V gene, CDR1 is KGHSH and CDR2 is LQKENI. The CDR3 totals 13 residues.

The V gene is TRBV14, the J gene TRBJ2-7; perhaps D is TRBD1 or TRBD2 (5 bases each). The CDR3 runs 17 residues. Germline CDR1 is SGHDN and CDR2 is FVKESK. Trimming cost V 4 bases and J 4 bases, with 23 bases left between them. CDR3 nucleotide sequence: TGTGCCAGCAGCCTAAGACGCCTTCCGGGACGGACATACGAGCAGTACTTC. Translating gives CASSLRRLPGRTYEQYF.

The V call is TRBV19, the J call TRBJ2-1, with 7 positions matching TRBD2. The junction had 9 bases not matched to a gene; V was cut back by 9 bases and J by 4 bases. This CDR3 is built from 14 residues. Germline V gene sequence: CDR1 LNHDA, CDR2 SQIVND (reference sequence). The CDR3 sequence: CASGGTNQYNEQFF. Here the CDR3 DNA reads TGTGCCAGCGGCGGGACTAACCAATACAATGAGCAGTTCTTC.

The gene calls are TRBV7-9 and TRBJ1-1; no firm D call. Trimming left V 2 bases short and J 8 bases short, with 9 bases between. The CDR3 extends over 12 amino acids. Germline V gene lookup returns CDR1 SEHNR and CDR2 FQNEAQ (reference sequence). CDR3 residues: CASSLNLREAFF. CDR3 DNA sequence: TGTGCCAGCAGCTTAAATTTAAGGGAAGCTTTCTTT.

This clone came up a few times. DNA of the CDR3: TGTGCCAGCAGTTTAGGGGACAGGGGCGCGGTAGCTTTCTTT. It codes for CASSLGDRGAVAFF. This chain links TRBV28 with TRBJ1-1; 10 bases align to TRBD1. This CDR3 is built from 14 residues. V lost 2 bases to trimming and J lost 10 bases; unmatched junction nucleotides: 7. Germline V CDR1 and CDR2: MDHEN, SYDVKM.

The chain combines TRBV28 with TRBJ2-1, with 7 bases aligning to TRBD2. Trimming at V came to 4 bases and at J to 0 bases, leaving 12 bases not matched to a gene. CDR1 is MDHEN, CDR2 SYDVKM, per germline. The CDR3 loop spans 18 amino acids. CDR3 sequence reads: CASSYPAFGGSSYNEQFF. The DNA for the CDR3 is TGTGCCAGCAGTTACCCAGCCTTCGGCGGGAGCTCCTACAATGAGCAGTTCTTC.

The sample holds a few counts of this clone. This sequence joins TRBV7-9 and TRBJ2-5; D not certain. The germline CDR1 and CDR2 sequences are SEHNR and FQNEAQ (reference sequence). The CDR3 is 14 residues long. V was cut by 1 base and J by 1 base, with 7 bases left in between. The CDR3 is CASSLVGSQETQYF. In DNA form, the CDR3 reads TGTGCCAGCAGCTTAGTTGGTAGCCAAGAGACCCAGTACTTC.

J is TRBJ2-1 and V is TRBV9, with 9 positions matching TRBD2. Losses at the gene ends were 0 bases for V and 5 bases for J; bases not matched to a gene: 9. Germline V gene data show CDR1 as SGDLS and CDR2 as YYNGEE. The CDR3 runs to 17 residues. This chain's CDR3 is CASSVDPFSGSHNEQFF. CDR3 coding DNA: TGTGCCAGCAGCGTAGATCCCTTTAGCGGGAGCCACAATGAGCAGTTCTTC.

This clone was counted only a few times. The chain is built from TRBV23-1 and TRBJ2-7; D may be TRBD1 (5 bases). TRBV23-1 counts as an open reading frame of uncertain function. With 6 bases removed from V and 4 bases from J, the gap between germline ends came to 10 bases. The CDR3 has 12 amino acids. This CDR3 is CASRETEYEQYF. Here the CDR3 DNA reads TGCGCCAGCAGGGAGACAGAGTACGAGCAGTACTTC.

Only a few counts were recorded for this clone. This rearrangement joins TRBV11-2 to TRBJ2-1, with TRBD1 matching 7 bases. After removal of 7 bases from V and 2 bases from J, the junction contained 2 bases not matched to a gene. CDR1 and CDR2 (germline): SGHAT, FQNNGV. The CDR3 has 13 residues. DNA of the CDR3: TGTGCCAGCAATCAGGGGGCCTACAATGAGCAGTTCTTC. Amino acids: CASNQGAYNEQFF.

On this clone: In the same sample, other DNA sequences code for this CDR3. The chain recombines TRBV20-1 with TRBJ1-2, with D unclear. V shed 5 bases and J shed 5 bases, with 9 bases lying between them. This CDR3 is 11 amino acids long. From germline, CDR1 is DFQATT and CDR2 SNEGSKA (reference sequence). The CDR3: CSAPGGYGYTF. CDR3 in DNA: TGCAGTGCTCCCGGCGGTTATGGCTACACCTTC.

The chain has TRBV9 and TRBJ2-7, with unresolved D. This CDR3 region has 15 residues. V lost 0 bases, J lost 4 bases, and 14 bases lay in between. Germline CDR1 is SGDLS and CDR2 is YYNGEE. CDR3: CASSVDLASTYEQYF. DNA of the CDR3: TGTGCCAGCAGCGTAGACCTCGCTAGTACATACGAGCAGTACTTC.

This chain joins TRBV11-3 and TRBJ2-5, with 7 bases lining up with TRBD2. Trimming took 6 bases from V and 3 from J; bases not matched to a gene: 4. Germline V gene lookup returns CDR1 SGHNT and CDR2 YENEEA. The CDR3 runs 13 residues. The CDR3, as DNA: TGTGCCAGCAGTGGGACTAACGAAGAGACCCAGTACTTC. Protein: CASSGTNEETQYF.

V is TRBV19 and J is TRBJ2-3, with unresolved D. The CDR3 length is 12 residues. CDR1 and CDR2 from the germline V gene are LNHDA and SQIVND (reference sequence). V shed 3 bases and J shed 4 bases, with 5 bases lying between them. CDR3 sequence (DNA): TGTGCCAGTAGTATCCGAGCAGATACGCAGTATTTT. Its protein product is CASSIRADTQYF.

The V and J genes are TRBV9 and TRBJ2-5; TRBD2 matches at 14 bases. The CDR3 has 17 amino acids. CDR1 and CDR2 from the germline V gene are SGDLS and YYNGEE. The junction had 6 bases not matched to a gene; V was cut back by 3 bases and J by 2 bases. Here the CDR3 DNA reads TGTGCCAGCAGCGCGGGGACTAGCGGGAGCTTACAAGAGACCCAGTACTTC. Its translation: CASSAGTSGSLQETQYF. Combining the CDR3 with reference TRBV9 and TRBJ2-5 gives the whole variable domain DSGVTQTPKHLITATGQRVTLRCSPRSGDLSVYWYQQSLDQGLQFLIQYYNGEERAKGNILERFSAQQFPDLHSELNLSSLELGDSALYFCASSAGTSGSLQETQYFGPGTRLLVL.